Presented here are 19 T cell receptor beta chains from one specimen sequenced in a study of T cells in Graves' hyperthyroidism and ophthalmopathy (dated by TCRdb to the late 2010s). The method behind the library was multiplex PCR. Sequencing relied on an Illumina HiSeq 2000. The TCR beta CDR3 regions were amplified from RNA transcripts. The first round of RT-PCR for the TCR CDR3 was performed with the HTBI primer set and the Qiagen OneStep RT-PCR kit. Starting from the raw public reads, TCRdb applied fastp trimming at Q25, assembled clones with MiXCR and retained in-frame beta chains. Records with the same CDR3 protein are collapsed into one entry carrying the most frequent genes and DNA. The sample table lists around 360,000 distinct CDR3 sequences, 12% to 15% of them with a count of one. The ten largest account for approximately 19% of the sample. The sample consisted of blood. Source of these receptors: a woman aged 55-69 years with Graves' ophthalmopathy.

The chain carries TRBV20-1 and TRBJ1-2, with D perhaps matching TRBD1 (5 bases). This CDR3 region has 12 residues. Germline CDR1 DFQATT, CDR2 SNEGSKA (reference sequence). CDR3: CSHSGGFSGYTF. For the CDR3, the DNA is TGCAGCCATTCTGGGGGGTTCAGTGGCTACACCTTC.

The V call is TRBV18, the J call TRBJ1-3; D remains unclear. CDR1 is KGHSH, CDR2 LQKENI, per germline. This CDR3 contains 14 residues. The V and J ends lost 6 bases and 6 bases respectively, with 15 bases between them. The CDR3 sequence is CASSAQISKNTIYF. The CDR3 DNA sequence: TGTGCCAGCTCTGCTCAAATTTCGAAAAACACCATATATTTT. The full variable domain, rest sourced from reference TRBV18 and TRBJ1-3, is NAGVMQNPRHLVRRRGQEARLRCSPMKGHSHVYWYRQLPEEGLKFMVYLQKENIIDESGMPKERFSAEFPKEGPSILRIQQVVRGDSAAYFCASSAQISKNTIYFGEGSWLTVV.

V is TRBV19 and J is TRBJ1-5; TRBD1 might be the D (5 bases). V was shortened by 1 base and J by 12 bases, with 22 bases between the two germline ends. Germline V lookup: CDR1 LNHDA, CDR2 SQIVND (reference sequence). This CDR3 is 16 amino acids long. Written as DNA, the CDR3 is TGTGCCAGTAGTATAGGAGGGACCGGCCTGGGAACCCTCCAGCATTTT. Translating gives CASSIGGTGLGTLQHF.

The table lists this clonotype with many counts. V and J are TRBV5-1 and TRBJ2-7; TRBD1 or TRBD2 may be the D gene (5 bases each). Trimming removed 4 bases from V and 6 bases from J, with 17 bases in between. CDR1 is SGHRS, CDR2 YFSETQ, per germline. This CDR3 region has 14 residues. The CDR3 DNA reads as TGCGCCAGCAGCACTGGGGACCTGATCAGCGAGCAGTACTTC. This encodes CASSTGDLISEQYF. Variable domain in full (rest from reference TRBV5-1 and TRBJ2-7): KAGVTQTPRYLIKTRGQQVTLSCSPISGHRSVSWYQQTPGQGLQFLFEYFSETQRNKGNFPGRFSGRQFSNSRSEMNVSTLELGDSALYLCASSTGDLISEQYFGPGTRLTVT.

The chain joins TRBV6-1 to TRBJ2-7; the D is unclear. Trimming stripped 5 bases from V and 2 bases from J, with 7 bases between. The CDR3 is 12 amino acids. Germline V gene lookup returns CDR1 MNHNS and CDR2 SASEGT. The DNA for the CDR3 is TGTGCCAGCAGTAAGAACGCCTACGAGCAGTACTTC. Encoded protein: CASSKNAYEQYF.

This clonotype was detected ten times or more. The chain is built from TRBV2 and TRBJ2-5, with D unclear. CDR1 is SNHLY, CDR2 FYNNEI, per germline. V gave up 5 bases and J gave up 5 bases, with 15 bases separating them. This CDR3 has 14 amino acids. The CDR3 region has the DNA TGTGCCAGCAGTAGACAAGCCCCGAGGGAGACCCAGTACTTC. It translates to CASSRQAPRETQYF.

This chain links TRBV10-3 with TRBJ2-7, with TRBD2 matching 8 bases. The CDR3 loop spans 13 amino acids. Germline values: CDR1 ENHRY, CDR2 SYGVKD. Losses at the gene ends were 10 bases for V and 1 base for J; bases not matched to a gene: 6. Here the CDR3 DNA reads TGTGCCACCCACAGCGGGAGTTCCTACGAGCAGTACTTC. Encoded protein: CATHSGSSYEQYF.

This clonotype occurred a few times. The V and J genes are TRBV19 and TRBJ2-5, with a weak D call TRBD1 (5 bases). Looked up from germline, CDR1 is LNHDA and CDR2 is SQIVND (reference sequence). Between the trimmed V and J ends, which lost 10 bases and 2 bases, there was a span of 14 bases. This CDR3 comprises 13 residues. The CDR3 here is CATPTEYQETQYF. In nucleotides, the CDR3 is TGTGCCACCCCGACAGAATATCAAGAGACCCAGTACTTC.

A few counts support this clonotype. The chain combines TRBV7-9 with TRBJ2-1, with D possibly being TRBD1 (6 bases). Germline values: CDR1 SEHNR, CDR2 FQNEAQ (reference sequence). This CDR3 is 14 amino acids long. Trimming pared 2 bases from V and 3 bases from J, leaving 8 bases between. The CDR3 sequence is CASSLQGIYNEQFF. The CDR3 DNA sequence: TGTGCCAGCAGCTTACAGGGGATCTACAATGAGCAGTTCTTC.

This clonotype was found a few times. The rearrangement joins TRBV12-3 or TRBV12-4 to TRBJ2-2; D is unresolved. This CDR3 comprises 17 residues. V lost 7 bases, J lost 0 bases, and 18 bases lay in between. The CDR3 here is CASNPAGPHSNTGELFF. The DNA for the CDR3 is TGTGCCAGCAACCCTGCCGGCCCCCACTCGAACACCGGGGAGCTGTTTTTT.

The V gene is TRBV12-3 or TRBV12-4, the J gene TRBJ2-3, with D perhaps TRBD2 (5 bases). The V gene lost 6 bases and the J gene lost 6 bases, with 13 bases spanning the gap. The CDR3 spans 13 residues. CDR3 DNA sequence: TGTGCCAGCAGACTAGGAGTGGGGGATACGCAGTATTTT. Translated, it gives CASRLGVGDTQYF.

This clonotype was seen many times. The CDR3 is CASSPGPSYTDTQYF. The DNA of the CDR3 is TGCGCCAGCAGCCCAGGGCCCTCATACACAGATACGCAGTATTTT. This chain links TRBV5-1 with TRBJ2-3, with D maybe TRBD1 (5 bases). The germline CDR1 and CDR2 sequences are SGHRS and YFSETQ. With 4 bases removed from V and 2 bases from J, the gap between germline ends came to 14 bases. The CDR3 extends over 15 amino acids.

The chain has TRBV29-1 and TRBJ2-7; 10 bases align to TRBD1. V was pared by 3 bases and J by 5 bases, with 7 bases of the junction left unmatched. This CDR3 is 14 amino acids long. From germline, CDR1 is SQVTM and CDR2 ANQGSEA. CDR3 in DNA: TGCAGCGTTGAGACTGGGACAGGGGCCAACGAGCAGTACTTC. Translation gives CSVETGTGANEQYF.

The CDR3 loop is CASSIKGEVYNEQFF. DNA of the CDR3: TGTGCCAGTAGTATAAAGGGAGAGGTCTACAATGAGCAGTTCTTC. The rearrangement links TRBV19 to TRBJ2-1, with TRBD2 as a possible D gene (5 bases). V shed 2 bases and J shed 3 bases, with 11 bases lying between them. Germline assignment: CDR1 LNHDA and CDR2 SQIVND (reference sequence). The CDR3 length is 15 residues.

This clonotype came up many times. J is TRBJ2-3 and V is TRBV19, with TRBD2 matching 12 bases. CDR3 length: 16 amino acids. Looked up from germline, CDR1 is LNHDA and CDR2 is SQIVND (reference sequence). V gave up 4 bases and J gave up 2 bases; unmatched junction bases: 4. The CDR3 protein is CASSKTSGRITDTQYF. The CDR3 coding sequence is TGTGCCAGTAGTAAGACTAGCGGGAGAATCACAGATACGCAGTATTTT. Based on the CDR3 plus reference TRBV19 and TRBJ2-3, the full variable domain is DGGITQSPKYLFRKEGQNVTLSCEQNLNHDAMYWYRQDPGQGLRLIYYSQIVNDFQKGDIAEGYSVSREKKESFPLTVTSAQKNPTAFYLCASSKTSGRITDTQYFGPGTRLTVL.

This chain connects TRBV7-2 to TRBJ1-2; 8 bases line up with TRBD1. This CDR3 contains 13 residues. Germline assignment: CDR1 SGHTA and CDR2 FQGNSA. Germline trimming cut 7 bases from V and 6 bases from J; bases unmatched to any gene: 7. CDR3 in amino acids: CASTTDRVNGYTF. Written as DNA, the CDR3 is TGTGCCAGCACCACGGACAGGGTCAATGGCTACACCTTC. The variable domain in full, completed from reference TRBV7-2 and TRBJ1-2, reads GAGVSQSPSNKVTEKGKDVELRCDPISGHTALYWYRQSLGQGLEFLIYFQGNSAPDKSGLPSDRFSAERTGGSVSTLTIQRTQQEDSAVYLCASTTDRVNGYTFGSGTRLTVV.

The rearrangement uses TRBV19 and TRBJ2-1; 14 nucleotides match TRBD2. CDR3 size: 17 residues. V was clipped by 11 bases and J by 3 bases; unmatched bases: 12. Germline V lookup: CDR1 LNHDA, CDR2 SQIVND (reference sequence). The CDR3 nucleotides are TGTGCCGTTTCCGGGACTAGCGGGAGTTTTTTCTACAATGAGCAGTTCTTC. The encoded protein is CAVSGTSGSFFYNEQFF.

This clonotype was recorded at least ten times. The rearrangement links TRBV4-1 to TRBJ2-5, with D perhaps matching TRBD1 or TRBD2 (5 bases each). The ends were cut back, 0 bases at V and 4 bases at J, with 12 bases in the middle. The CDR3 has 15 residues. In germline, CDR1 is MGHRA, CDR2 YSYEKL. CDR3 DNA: TGCGCCAGCAGCCAAGATCCCGGGGCAGGAGAGACCCAGTACTTC. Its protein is CASSQDPGAGETQYF.

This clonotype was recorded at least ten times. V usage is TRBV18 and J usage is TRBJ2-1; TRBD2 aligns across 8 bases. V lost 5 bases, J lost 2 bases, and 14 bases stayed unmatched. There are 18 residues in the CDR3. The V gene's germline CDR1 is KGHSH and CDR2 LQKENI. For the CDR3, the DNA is TGTGCCAGCTCATCGACTCCCCCTAGCGGGCTAACCTACAATGAGCAGTTCTTC. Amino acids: CASSSTPPSGLTYNEQFF. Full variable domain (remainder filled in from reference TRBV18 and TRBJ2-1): NAGVMQNPRHLVRRRGQEARLRCSPMKGHSHVYWYRQLPEEGLKFMVYLQKENIIDESGMPKERFSAEFPKEGPSILRIQQVVRGDSAAYFCASSSTPPSGLTYNEQFFGPGTRLTVL.